The 32 T cell receptor beta chains reported below all come from one sample, sequenced in a study of blood T cell repertoires in COVID-19. TCRdb's copy holds only in-frame clones and misses some; the assay was immunoSEQ multiplex PCR. The table has approximately 250,000 clones, 75% to 85% seen once. Sequencing used peripheral blood. These receptors were obtained from a woman aged 45-60 years with acute or convalescent COVID-19.

The rearrangement uses TRBV20-1 and TRBJ2-1; the D is unclear. The ends were cut back, 6 bases at V and 5 bases at J, with 8 bases in the middle. The V gene's germline CDR1 is DFQATT and CDR2 SNEGSKA (reference sequence). The CDR3 totals 11 residues. The CDR3 coding sequence is TGCAGTGCAGAGAGTGACAATGAGCAGTTCTTC. It yields the protein CSAESDNEQFF.

The chain has TRBV5-5 and TRBJ2-1; D is uncertain. In germline, CDR1 is SGHKS, CDR2 YYEKEE (reference sequence). Trimming took off 1 base at V and 0 bases at J, with 8 bases between the two ends. This CDR3 has 15 residues. The CDR3 sequence: CASSLPPSSYNEQFF. The CDR3 DNA reads TGTGCCAGCAGCTTGCCCCCTAGCTCCTACAATGAGCAGTTCTTC.

The chain carries TRBV18 and TRBJ1-5, with D hard to call. Per the germline V gene, CDR1 is KGHSH and CDR2 is LQKENI. V lost 3 bases and J lost 0, with 9 bases in between. This CDR3 has 15 residues. The CDR3 nucleotides are TGTGCCAGCTCACCGCCCGGAGATAGCAATCAGCCCCAGCATTTT. It specifies CASSPPGDSNQPQHF.

In DNA, the CDR3 is TGTGCCAGCAGCTTAGGAGAAGACTCTGGAAACACCATATATTTT. Translated: CASSLGEDSGNTIYF. The V and J genes are TRBV7-9 and TRBJ1-3; D is uncertain. Per germline, CDR1 SEHNR and CDR2 FQNEAQ (reference sequence). The CDR3 sequence is 15 residues long. V lost 1 base and J lost 0, with 7 bases in between.

V gene TRBV2 combines with J gene TRBJ1-6, with D tentatively TRBD1 (6 bases). The CDR3 extends over 15 amino acids. CDR1 is SNHLY and CDR2 is FYNNEI in the germline V gene. V dropped 5 bases and J dropped 7 bases, with 15 bases sitting between them. CDR3 nucleotides: TGTGCCAGCAGTTTAGGTGGGACACCGAATTCACCCCTCCACTTT. Its translation: CASSLGGTPNSPLHF.

The chain recombines TRBV29-1 with TRBJ2-7; D is unresolved. Germline V gene lookup returns CDR1 SQVTM and CDR2 ANQGSEA. The CDR3 runs to 11 residues. V was clipped by 6 bases and J by 6 bases, with 12 bases between them. CDR3 region: CSVSYPGEQYF. The DNA for the CDR3 is TGCAGCGTCTCGTACCCCGGCGAGCAGTACTTC.

In this sample, this clone turned up once. The chain uses TRBV7-2 and TRBJ2-5; 8 bases match TRBD1. CDR1 and CDR2 from the germline V gene are SGHTA and FQGNSA. V trimming: 5 bases; J trimming: 7 bases; junction bases outside the gene matches: 0. The CDR3 has 11 residues. For the CDR3, the DNA is TGTGCCAGCAGCGACAGGGGGACCCAGTACTTC. This translates into CASSDRGTQYF.

The chain recombines TRBV10-1 with TRBJ2-1; TRBD1 matches 7 bases. The germline V gene encodes CDR1 WNHNN and CDR2 SYGVQD (reference sequence). The length of the CDR3 is 13 residues. Trimming took 3 bases from V and 8 from J; bases not matched to a gene: 4. CDR3 amino acids: CASSDSRGYEQFF. CDR3 sequence (DNA): TGCGCCAGCAGTGACTCCAGGGGGTATGAGCAGTTCTTC.

V is TRBV11-3 and J is TRBJ2-7; 9 bases fit TRBD1. Trimming cost V 5 bases and J 5 bases; bases outside gene matches: 10. The CDR3 totals 15 residues. Germline V lookup: CDR1 SGHNT, CDR2 YENEEA. CDR3 protein: CASSGRTGEGDEQYF. The CDR3 DNA reads TGTGCCAGCAGCGGAAGGACAGGGGAAGGAGACGAGCAGTACTTC.

This chain uses TRBV28 with TRBJ1-6; TRBD1 agrees at 7 bases. CDR1 MDHEN and CDR2 SYDVKM come from the germline V gene. Trimming removed 4 bases from V and 8 bases from J; junction bases left unmatched: 11. The CDR3 has 16 residues. CDR3 sequence (DNA): TGTGCCAGCAGTTCCCCCCAGGGGGTGGTTGATTCACCCCTCCACTTT. Translating it yields CASSSPQGVVDSPLHF.

This chain uses TRBV11-1 with TRBJ2-4; 7 bases are a match to TRBD1. CDR3 length: 14 residues. Germline trimming cut 7 bases from V and 5 bases from J; bases unmatched to any gene: 8. In germline, CDR1 is SGHAT, CDR2 FQDESV (reference sequence). CDR3 DNA sequence: TGTGCCAGCATGTCCCGGGACAGAGAAAACATTCAGTACTTC. Protein: CASMSRDRENIQYF.

This sequence joins TRBV28 and TRBJ2-7; 7 bases are shared with TRBD2. The CDR3 contains 15 residues. Trimming cost V 8 bases and J 6 bases; bases outside gene matches: 16. The germline CDR1 and CDR2 sequences are MDHEN and SYDVKM. The CDR3 here is CASCSAGRERGEQYF. DNA of the CDR3: TGTGCCAGCTGTTCCGCGGGGCGGGAGAGGGGCGAGCAGTACTTC. Supplemented by reference TRBV28 and TRBJ2-7, the full variable domain reads DVKVTQSSRYLVKRTGEKVFLECVQDMDHENMFWYRQDPGLGLRLIYFSYDVKMKEKGDIPEGYSVSREKKERFSLILESASTNQTSMYLCASCSAGRERGEQYFGPGTRLTVT.

The V gene is TRBV5-6, the J gene TRBJ1-2; no definite D call. Germline CDR1 SGHDT, CDR2 YYEEEE. This CDR3 has 11 residues. V gave up 3 bases and J gave up 7 bases, with 7 bases separating them. This CDR3 is CASSSEVGYTF. The CDR3 DNA reads as TGTGCCAGCAGCTCTGAGGTTGGCTACACCTTC.

This clone appeared a single time. The chain links TRBV4-1 to TRBJ2-7; D gene uncertain. The V end was cut by 0 bases, the J end by 3 bases, with 6 bases between. Germline V gives CDR1 MGHRA, CDR2 YSYEKL. The CDR3 totals 13 residues. The CDR3 loop is CASSQDFGYEQYF. The CDR3 DNA reads as TGCGCCAGCAGCCAAGATTTCGGCTACGAGCAGTACTTC.

The V and J genes are TRBV9 and TRBJ2-5; 9 bases line up with TRBD1. Trimming took 0 bases from V and 7 from J; bases not matched to a gene: 10. Germline V gene lookup returns CDR1 SGDLS and CDR2 YYNGEE. The CDR3 is made up of 16 amino acids. This chain's CDR3 is CASSVGRDRVAWTQYF. Here the CDR3 DNA reads TGTGCCAGCAGCGTAGGAAGGGACAGGGTTGCATGGACCCAGTACTTC. Filled out from reference TRBV9 and TRBJ2-5, the complete variable domain reads DSGVTQTPKHLITATGQRVTLRCSPRSGDLSVYWYQQSLDQGLQFLIQYYNGEERAKGNILERFSAQQFPDLHSELNLSSLELGDSALYFCASSVGRDRVAWTQYFGPGTRLLVL.

This clone was detected only once. The chain joins TRBV10-3 to TRBJ1-4, with D tentatively TRBD1 (5 bases). With 3 bases removed from V and 5 bases from J, the gap between germline ends came to 13 bases. This CDR3 contains 15 residues. Germline CDR1 and CDR2: ENHRY and SYGVKD. Here the CDR3 DNA reads TGTGCCATCAGTGACCCGACAGTTGCCAATGAAAAACTGTTTTTT. Protein sequence: CAISDPTVANEKLFF.

The rearrangement uses TRBV7-6 and TRBJ2-5; tentative D call: TRBD2 (5 bases). Germline V gene data show CDR1 as SGHVS and CDR2 as FNYEAQ. This CDR3 has 15 amino acids. V lost 1 base, J lost 2 bases, and 11 bases lay in between. The CDR3 is CASSLDRGRQETQYF. Written as DNA, the CDR3 is TGTGCCAGCAGCTTAGATCGTGGGAGACAAGAGACCCAGTACTTC.

The chain employs TRBV12-3 or TRBV12-4 and TRBJ1-5; 8 bases map to TRBD1. With V trimmed by 6 bases and J by 2 bases, 0 bases remained unmatched. The CDR3 has 13 amino acids. The CDR3 loop reads CASRQGGNQPQHF. The CDR3 nucleotides are TGTGCCAGCAGACAGGGGGGCAATCAGCCCCAGCATTTT.

This chain joins TRBV29-1 and TRBJ1-6, with a weak D call TRBD1 (6 bases). The length of the CDR3 is 13 residues. V was clipped by 7 bases and J by 8 bases, with 15 bases between them. In germline, CDR1 is SQVTM, CDR2 ANQGSEA. CDR3 DNA sequence: TGCAGCGCCCGGGACACTAAGGATTCACCCCTCCACTTT. Encoded protein: CSARDTKDSPLHF.

The rearrangement links TRBV7-2 to TRBJ2-7, with 7 bases identical to TRBD2. This CDR3 spans 15 amino acids. The V segment lost 4 bases and the J segment 5 bases; nucleotides outside the gene matches: 11. Germline V CDR1 and CDR2: SGHTA, FQGNSA. The CDR3 protein is CASSSERSGYNEQYF. The CDR3 DNA is TGTGCCAGCAGCTCAGAACGTAGCGGGTACAACGAGCAGTACTTC.

The CDR3, as DNA: TGTGCCAGCAGTTACGACAGCGGGACGGGCGAGCTGTTTTTT. Its translation is CASSYDSGTGELFF. This chain connects TRBV6-5 to TRBJ2-2; 7 bases are shared with TRBD2. After removal of 2 bases from V and 11 bases from J, the junction contained 8 bases not matched to a gene. Germline CDR1 reads MNHEY; CDR2 reads SVGAGI. This CDR3 comprises 14 residues.

The CDR3 coding sequence is TGTGCCAGCAGTTCAAAATCGGGGATTGGGAAACTGTTTTTT. Translated, it gives CASSSKSGIGKLFF. The V and J genes are TRBV6-5 and TRBJ1-4; no clear D. V shed 4 bases and J shed 11 bases, with 17 bases lying between them. The germline V gene has CDR1 MNHEY and CDR2 SVGAGI. The CDR3 loop spans 14 amino acids.

This rearrangement joins TRBV6-6 to TRBJ2-1; tentative D call: TRBD2 (7 bases). This CDR3 is 15 amino acids long. V lost 8 bases, J lost 2 bases, and 16 bases lay in between. Looked up from germline, CDR1 is MNHNY and CDR2 is SVGAGI (reference sequence). The CDR3 reads CASVRGATPYNEQFF. DNA of the CDR3: TGTGCCAGCGTACGGGGGGCGACGCCCTACAATGAGCAGTTCTTC.

CDR3 loop: CASSDPTDSGNTIYF. In DNA form, the CDR3 reads TGTGCCAGCAGTGACCCGACAGACTCTGGAAACACCATATATTTT. The chain recombines TRBV2 with TRBJ1-3; weak D call: TRBD1 (5 bases). Trimming left V 3 bases short and J 0 bases short, with 9 bases between. CDR1 and CDR2 from the germline V gene are SNHLY and FYNNEI. This CDR3 comprises 15 residues.

This chain links TRBV6-5 with TRBJ1-1; the D is unclear. Looked up from germline, CDR1 is MNHEY and CDR2 is SVGAGI. Trimming took 0 bases from V and 4 from J, leaving 6 bases between them. The CDR3 spans 13 residues. This chain's CDR3 is CASSYSLATEAFF. CDR3 nucleotides: TGTGCCAGCAGTTACTCCTTGGCCACTGAAGCTTTCTTT.

The chain uses TRBV10-3 and TRBJ2-1, with 11 positions matching TRBD2. The CDR3 consists of 12 residues. CDR1 is ENHRY, CDR2 SYGVKD, per germline. The V and J ends lost 8 bases and 9 bases, in that order; junction bases with no gene match: 3. This CDR3 is CAIYSGRGEQFF. The DNA for the CDR3 is TGTGCCATCTATAGCGGGAGGGGTGAGCAGTTCTTC.

The gene calls are TRBV5-6 and TRBJ2-2; 11 nucleotides align to TRBD2. Per germline, CDR1 SGHDT and CDR2 YYEEEE. The CDR3 consists of 16 residues. J lost 3 bases, V lost 4 bases, and 5 bases had no gene match. The CDR3 coding sequence is TGTGCCAGCAGCCGGGGGACTAGCGGATACACCGGGGAGCTGTTTTTT. Translated, it gives CASSRGTSGYTGELFF.

Comment on this clone: Other DNA variants within this sample encode the same CDR3. The chain combines TRBV5-1 with TRBJ2-2, with unresolved D. Per the germline V gene, CDR1 is SGHRS and CDR2 is YFSETQ. V gave up 0 bases and J gave up 2 bases, with 8 bases separating them. The length of the CDR3 is 15 residues. The CDR3 spells CASSLVASNTGELFF. CDR3 DNA: TGCGCCAGCAGCTTGGTGGCTTCTAACACCGGGGAGCTGTTTTTT. The entire variable domain, with the rest obtained from reference TRBV5-1 and TRBJ2-2, is as follows: KAGVTQTPRYLIKTRGQQVTLSCSPISGHRSVSWYQQTPGQGLQFLFEYFSETQRNKGNFPGRFSGRQFSNSRSEMNVSTLELGDSALYLCASSLVASNTGELFFGEGSRLTVL.

The chain employs TRBV5-1 and TRBJ2-5, with 11 positions matching TRBD2. Germline-derived CDR1 and CDR2 are SGHRS and YFSETQ. The V gene end was trimmed by 4 bases and the J gene end by 5 bases; junction bases not matched to a gene: 1. The CDR3 is 13 residues long. For the CDR3, the DNA is TGCGCCAGCAGCCCTAGCGGGGGGGAGACCCAGTACTTC. This translates into CASSPSGGETQYF.

V gene TRBV4-2 combines with J gene TRBJ2-3; D is ambiguous. CDR3 size: 14 residues. CDR1 LGHNA and CDR2 YNFKEQ come from the germline V gene. Between the trimmed V and J ends, which lost 0 bases and 0 bases, there was a span of 4 bases. CDR3 protein: CASSQDRSTDTQYF. The CDR3 bases are TGTGCCAGCAGCCAAGATAGAAGCACAGATACGCAGTATTTT.

This chain joins TRBV27 and TRBJ1-5; D may be TRBD1 (6 bases). The CDR3 runs to 15 residues. Trimming took off 3 bases at V and 0 bases at J, with 9 bases between the two ends. Germline V gene lookup returns CDR1 MNHEY and CDR2 SMNVEV (reference sequence). The CDR3, as DNA: TGTGCCAGCAGTTTGGTGGGGGCTAGCAATCAGCCCCAGCATTTT. Translated: CASSLVGASNQPQHF.

The chain carries TRBV19 and TRBJ2-4; possible D gene TRBD2, 5 bases. Germline V gene sequence: CDR1 LNHDA, CDR2 SQIVND (reference sequence). The CDR3 covers 14 residues. V was clipped by 4 bases and J by 7 bases, with 14 bases between them. The CDR3 nucleotides read TGTGCCAGTAGTAGACTACTATTGGGGAACATTCAGTACTTC. Translated: CASSRLLLGNIQYF.